These 21 T cell receptor beta chains share one sample of origin, sequenced in a study of blood T cell repertoires in COVID-19. Only in-frame clones appear in the TCRdb table, and some are missing; sequencing was by immunoSEQ multiplex PCR. The table has some 96,000 clones, about 77% seen once. The sequenced sample was peripheral blood. These receptors all come from a man between 65 and 80 years old with active or convalescent COVID-19.

This chain joins TRBV27 and TRBJ2-7, with TRBD1 matching 7 bases. The germline CDR1 and CDR2 sequences are MNHEY and SMNVEV (reference sequence). The CDR3 runs 17 residues. Trimming cost V 8 bases and J 3 bases; bases outside gene matches: 19. This CDR3 is CASVSRSGQVKGYEQYF. CDR3 bases: TGTGCCAGCGTATCCAGGAGCGGACAGGTCAAAGGCTACGAGCAGTACTTC.

The chain links TRBV4-2 to TRBJ1-1; weak D call: TRBD1 (6 bases). Trimming left V 1 base short and J 0 bases short, with 9 bases between. The CDR3 length is 15 residues. The V gene's germline CDR1 is LGHNA and CDR2 YNFKEQ. As DNA, the CDR3 is TGTGCCAGCAGCCAAGCGACAGGTTTGAACACTGAAGCTTTCTTT. Amino acid sequence: CASSQATGLNTEAFF.

The chain uses TRBV5-1 and TRBJ2-3; tentative D call: TRBD2 (6 bases). The V gene lost 1 base and the J gene lost 8 bases, with 17 bases spanning the gap. The CDR3 covers 15 residues. CDR1 SGHRS and CDR2 YFSETQ come from the germline V gene. The CDR3 spells CASSLLSPGVGTQYF. CDR3 nucleotides: TGCGCCAGCAGCTTGCTATCCCCGGGGGTAGGTACGCAGTATTTT. The full variable domain, completed using reference TRBV5-1 and TRBJ2-3, is KAGVTQTPRYLIKTRGQQVTLSCSPISGHRSVSWYQQTPGQGLQFLFEYFSETQRNKGNFPGRFSGRQFSNSRSEMNVSTLELGDSALYLCASSLLSPGVGTQYFGPGTRLTVL.

The chain uses TRBV3-1 (or the pseudogene TRBV3-2) and TRBJ1-2, with D possibly being TRBD1 (5 bases). V lost 1 base and J lost 9, with 15 bases in between. CDR3 length equals 14 residues. In germline, CDR1 is LGHDT, CDR2 YNNKEL (reference sequence). The CDR3 bases are TGTGCCAGCAGCCAAGGGGGAGGGCGGGGGAGCTACACCTTC. It yields the protein CASSQGGGRGSYTF.

The chain is built from TRBV6-5 and TRBJ2-7, with 10 bases matching TRBD1. CDR3 length: 14 residues. The J segment lost 9 bases and the V segment lost 6 bases, leaving 11 bases of the junction unmatched. Germline V CDR1 and CDR2: MNHEY, SVGAGI. CDR3 in amino acids: CASRPGQGNLLQYF. DNA of the CDR3: TGTGCCAGCAGACCGGGACAGGGGAACCTTCTGCAGTACTTC.

The chain is built from TRBV5-6 and TRBJ2-7; TRBD1 matches at 8 bases. Germline assignment: CDR1 SGHDT and CDR2 YYEEEE. The CDR3 has 14 amino acids. Trimming at V came to 0 bases and at J to 6 bases, leaving 5 bases not matched to a gene. CDR3 amino acids: CASSLVQGASEQYF. The CDR3 DNA is TGTGCCAGCAGCTTGGTGCAGGGGGCCAGCGAGCAGTACTTC.

This chain uses TRBV4-3 with TRBJ1-6; 7 bases are shared with TRBD1. CDR1 and CDR2 from the germline V gene are LGHNA and YSLEER. The length of the CDR3 is 14 residues. The ends lost 0 bases at V and 8 bases at J; junction bases unmatched: 1. As DNA, the CDR3 is TGCGCCAGCAGCCAAGACAGGGGGGATTCACCCCTCCACTTT. This translates into CASSQDRGDSPLHF.

This clone was observed at least ten times. V gene TRBV30 combines with J gene TRBJ1-5, with D maybe TRBD1 (6 bases). Trimming took 2 bases from V and 4 from J, leaving 9 bases between them. The germline V gene encodes CDR1 GTSNPN and CDR2 SVGIG (reference sequence). This CDR3 comprises 13 residues. CDR3 region: CAWSLQGNQPQHF. DNA for the CDR3: TGTGCCTGGAGTTTACAGGGTAATCAGCCCCAGCATTTT.

This chain uses TRBV27 with TRBJ1-5; no clear D gene. Trimming left V 2 bases short and J 0 bases short, with 8 bases between. CDR1 is MNHEY, CDR2 SMNVEV, per germline (reference sequence). This CDR3 has 15 amino acids. Here the CDR3 DNA reads TGTGCCAGCAGTTTAGTGGGAGTTAGCAATCAGCCCCAGCATTTT. This gives the protein CASSLVGVSNQPQHF.

Only a few counts were recorded for this clone. V gene TRBV5-5 combines with J gene TRBJ2-7; possible D gene TRBD1, 6 bases. Trimming shortened V by 3 bases and J by 4 bases, and 11 bases separated the two germline ends. The V gene's germline CDR1 is SGHKS and CDR2 YYEKEE (reference sequence). The CDR3 has 13 residues. The CDR3 sequence is CASSWEGGYEQYF. The DNA for the CDR3 is TGTGCCAGCAGCTGGGAAGGGGGATACGAGCAGTACTTC.

This clone was seen a few times. V is TRBV30 and J is TRBJ1-2; D not certain. Germline CDR1 and CDR2: GTSNPN and SVGIG (reference sequence). Trimming took off 3 bases at V and 2 bases at J, with 4 bases between the two ends. This CDR3 has 11 amino acids. The CDR3 DNA follows: TGTGCCTGGAGCCAGAACTATGGCTACACCTTC. Encoded protein: CAWSQNYGYTF.

This chain joins TRBV28 and TRBJ2-3; TRBD2 aligns across 9 bases. V was pared by 3 bases and J by 3 bases, with 7 bases of the junction left unmatched. This CDR3 has 16 amino acids. Germline V gene data show CDR1 as MDHEN and CDR2 as SYDVKM. CDR3 amino acids: CASSFGGGALTDTQYF. CDR3 in DNA: TGTGCCAGCAGTTTCGGCGGGGGGGCCTTGACAGATACGCAGTATTTT. The complete variable domain, with remaining parts taken from reference TRBV28 and TRBJ2-3, reads DVKVTQSSRYLVKRTGEKVFLECVQDMDHENMFWYRQDPGLGLRLIYFSYDVKMKEKGDIPEGYSVSREKKERFSLILESASTNQTSMYLCASSFGGGALTDTQYFGPGTRLTVL.

This clone was observed a handful of times. The CDR3 nucleotides read TGTGCCAGCAGTGGACTGGCGGGGGGCACCTACAATGAGCAGTTCTTC. Its protein is CASSGLAGGTYNEQFF. The V call is TRBV6-2 or TRBV6-3, the J call TRBJ2-1, with TRBD2 matching 8 bases. The junction had 8 bases not matched to a gene; V was cut back by 5 bases and J by 2 bases. Germline-derived CDR1 and CDR2 are MNHEY and SVGEGT. The CDR3 spans 16 residues.

There are many counts of this clone. This chain links TRBV4-3 with TRBJ1-2, with 7 nucleotides matching TRBD1. V lost 2 bases to trimming and J lost 4 bases; unmatched junction nucleotides: 4. Germline V gene lookup returns CDR1 LGHNA and CDR2 YSLEER. The CDR3 loop spans 14 amino acids. CDR3 loop: CASSQQGVGYGYTF. The CDR3, as DNA: TGCGCCAGCAGCCAACAGGGGGTCGGCTATGGCTACACCTTC.

The chain combines TRBV27 with TRBJ2-1; a possible D gene is TRBD2 (5 bases). The CDR3 loop spans 15 amino acids. CDR1 and CDR2 from the germline V gene are MNHEY and SMNVEV (reference sequence). The V end was cut by 3 bases, the J end by 0 bases, with 9 bases between. The CDR3 DNA sequence: TGTGCCAGCAGTTTCAGAGGGAGCTCCTACAATGAGCAGTTCTTC. Its translation: CASSFRGSSYNEQFF.

This CDR3 is CASSEQGSRNEQFF. The CDR3, as DNA: TGCGCCAGCAGCGAGCAGGGTAGTAGGAATGAGCAGTTCTTC. The chain is built from TRBV5-1 and TRBJ2-1, with D maybe TRBD1 (5 bases). CDR1 SGHRS and CDR2 YFSETQ come from the germline V gene. CDR3 size: 14 residues. Trimming left V 4 bases short and J 7 bases short, with 15 bases between.

V usage is TRBV9 and J usage is TRBJ1-1; a possible D gene is TRBD1 (5 bases). Trimming removed 4 bases at V and 5 bases at J, with 15 bases between. The germline CDR1 and CDR2 sequences are SGDLS and YYNGEE. There are 14 residues in the CDR3. CDR3 amino acids: CASSPIRGGTEAFF. The CDR3 DNA sequence: TGTGCCAGCAGCCCCATCCGGGGGGGAACTGAAGCTTTCTTT.

The chain uses TRBV9 and TRBJ2-2; a possible D gene is TRBD1 (5 bases). CDR3 length: 15 residues. Germline V gene data show CDR1 as SGDLS and CDR2 as YYNGEE. V was clipped by 0 bases and J by 4 bases, with 10 bases between them. In DNA, the CDR3 is TGTGCCAGCAGCGTAGATCGTACAGGCACCGGGGAGCTGTTTTTT. It specifies CASSVDRTGTGELFF.

This clone showed up just once. V usage is TRBV5-4 and J usage is TRBJ2-3; D remains unclear. The CDR3 has 13 amino acids. Germline V lookup: CDR1 SGHNT, CDR2 YYREEE (reference sequence). The V gene lost 4 bases and the J gene lost 1 base, with 7 bases spanning the gap. CDR3 loop: CASSDRGTDTQYF. The CDR3 DNA sequence: TGTGCCAGCAGCGATAGAGGCACAGATACGCAGTATTTT.

This clone was counted once. The chain links TRBV19 to TRBJ1-6; 8 bases fit TRBD1. J was trimmed by 10 bases and V by 2 bases; bases with no gene match: 7. This CDR3 spans 15 amino acids. In germline, CDR1 is LNHDA, CDR2 SQIVND (reference sequence). The CDR3 sequence: CASSIKDRVESPLHF. The CDR3 DNA reads as TGTGCCAGTAGTATAAAGGACAGGGTGGAATCACCCCTCCACTTT. Full variable domain (outside the CDR3, taken from reference TRBV19 and TRBJ1-6): DGGITQSPKYLFRKEGQNVTLSCEQNLNHDAMYWYRQDPGQGLRLIYYSQIVNDFQKGDIAEGYSVSREKKESFPLTVTSAQKNPTAFYLCASSIKDRVESPLHFGNGTRLTVT.

This clone was counted once. V is TRBV12-3 or TRBV12-4 and J is TRBJ1-2; no firm D call. Trimming cost V 3 bases and J 6 bases, with 11 bases left between them. The CDR3 covers 13 residues. This CDR3 reads CASSFSKSDGYTF. The CDR3 region has the DNA TGTGCCAGCAGTTTCTCTAAATCGGATGGCTACACCTTC.